Listed here are 9 T cell receptor beta chains from one sample, sequenced in a study of read filtering for tumor transcriptome and immune sequencing. From about 400 ng of RNA, a library with molecular barcoded alpha/delta and beta/gamma adaptors was made. TCRdb used MiXCR to reprocess the reads, holding one entry per CDR3 protein. This table holds more than 100,000 distinct CDR3 sequences, roughly an eighth found once. The sequencing input was a population of CD138-negative cells sorted from bone marrow. These receptors were collected from a donor aged 40 or over with multiple myeloma.

This clonotype showed up many times. This sequence joins TRBV12-3 or TRBV12-4 and TRBJ1-5; 7 bases fit TRBD1. The CDR3 contains 14 residues. Losses at the gene ends were 6 bases for V and 4 bases for J; bases not matched to a gene: 6. The CDR3 bases are TGTGCCAGCAGGGACAACAGGGGTAATCAGCCCCAGCATTTT. Encoded protein: CASRDNRGNQPQHF.

This clonotype appeared many times. The chain is built from TRBV27 and TRBJ2-7; possible D gene TRBD1, 6 bases. The V gene's germline CDR1 is MNHEY and CDR2 SMNVEV (reference sequence). The CDR3 has 14 residues. V was cut by 4 bases and J by 4 bases, with 14 bases left in between. The CDR3 DNA follows: TGTGCCAGCAGTTACTCACCTCAGGGGTACGAGCAGTACTTC. This encodes CASSYSPQGYEQYF.

At least ten counts were recorded for this clonotype. This chain uses TRBV27 with TRBJ1-5; tentatively, D is TRBD1 (6 bases). The ends were cut back, 4 bases at V and 0 bases at J, with 10 bases in the middle. CDR3 length: 15 amino acids. CDR1 is MNHEY and CDR2 is SMNVEV in the germline V gene (reference sequence). The CDR3 DNA is TGTGCCAGCAGTTCCAGGGGTCATAGCAATCAGCCCCAGCATTTT. This encodes CASSSRGHSNQPQHF.

This clonotype came up many times. The V and J genes are TRBV6-6 and TRBJ2-7; TRBD1 matches 7 bases. V lost 6 bases, J lost 2 bases, and 7 bases stayed unmatched. Germline loops: CDR1 MNHNY, CDR2 SVGAGI (reference sequence). The CDR3 has 14 amino acids. The CDR3 is CASRTPGTAYEQYF. The CDR3 DNA sequence: TGTGCCAGCAGGACCCCCGGGACAGCCTACGAGCAGTACTTC.

This clonotype was recorded at least ten times. The V call is TRBV18, the J call TRBJ2-6, with no clear D. Trimming took off 8 bases at V and 0 bases at J, with 17 bases between the two ends. Per germline, CDR1 KGHSH and CDR2 LQKENI. The CDR3 spans 17 residues. The CDR3 DNA sequence: TGTGCCAGCCGATCCTCGAAGCATGGCTCTGGGGCCAACGTCCTGACTTTC. It yields the protein CASRSSKHGSGANVLTF.

This rearrangement joins TRBV12-3 or TRBV12-4 to TRBJ1-3; D unresolved. Between the trimmed V and J ends, which lost 8 bases and 2 bases, there was a span of 10 bases. This CDR3 has 13 amino acids. CDR3 bases: TGTGCCAGCGGAGACAAACCTGGAAACACCATATATTTT. This encodes CASGDKPGNTIYF.

This clonotype was seen repeatedly, ten times or more. The chain uses TRBV11-3 and TRBJ1-1; D call uncertain. Germline lookup yields CDR1 SGHNT and CDR2 YENEEA. CDR3 length: 14 residues. V was pared by 4 bases and J by 1 base, with 10 bases between. Written as DNA, the CDR3 is TGTGCCAGCAGCTCAGCGTGGCCGAACACTGAAGCTTTCTTT. Translated, it gives CASSSAWPNTEAFF.

As concerns this clonotype: This sequence may be a read error, since a much larger clone differs from it by one base. The gene calls are TRBV12-3 or TRBV12-4 and TRBJ1-1; maybe TRBD1 (6 bases). CDR3 length: 14 residues. V shed 4 bases and J shed 5 bases, with 14 bases lying between them. CDR3 residues: CASSYGGRTTEAFF. CDR3 nucleotides: TGTGCCAGCAGTTACGGGGGCAGGACGACTGAAGCTTTCTTT.

This clonotype was detected many times. The V and J genes are TRBV29-1 and TRBJ2-7; TRBD1 aligns across 7 bases. Germline assignment: CDR1 SQVTM and CDR2 ANQGSEA. V shed 5 bases and J 2 bases; nucleotides not matched to a gene: 12. CDR3 length: 15 amino acids. The CDR3 sequence is CSVNLGDSITYEQYF. In nucleotides, the CDR3 is TGCAGCGTTAATCTCGGGGACAGTATTACCTACGAGCAGTACTTC.